This paragraph covers one TCR beta chain sequence. This clonotype has a count of ten or more. Its antigen has not been determined. No much larger clonotype is one base removed from it; base qualities were not supplied. Based on the germline V gene, the CDR1 and CDR2 sequences are SGHVS and FQNEAQ. The CDR3 has 17 amino acids, counting the end cysteine and phenylalanine. Only the CDR3 region is kept as DNA, spanning 51 bases read in frame from base 1. Relative to germline, V is 5 bases shorter and J is 4 bases shorter, with 23 bases between their ends. This sample is drawn from a study of kidney transplant recipient with SARS-CoV-2 infection (TCRdb year 2021). The time point label here, explained by the study, means: pre-pandemic baseline sample and day 111 after first positive SARS-CoV-2 test. Instrument on record: Illumina MiSeq. Profiling of the peripheral T cell repertoire targeted human TCRbeta genes. Concerning the study's data processing: Differential clonotype abundance was tested with beta-binomial modelling to account for variability over time. Expanded clonotypes were screened against the ImmuneCODE reference database of SARS-CoV-2-associated TCRs and were mapped to viral genome regions. Additional analyses of the repertoire looked at TRBV gene usage, CDR3 length, CDR3 amino acid overlap between time points, clonotype abundance distributions and Jaccard similarity. TCRdb reprocessing: public reads trimmed at Q25 with fastp, clones called with MiXCR, in-frame beta chains kept. Each entry is one CDR3 protein sequence, shown with its most common DNA and genes. The authors' filters were not applied to this entry. The table for this sample lists 250,000 or so distinct CDR3 sequences; less than 35% of them were counted only once. The top ten clones comprise roughly 7% of the sample.

This receptor was taken from a male patient in his thirties who had COVID-19 and was a kidney transplant recipient. In transplant recipients, some T cells may be of donor rather than host origin. This chain joins TRBV7-8 to TRBJ1-2; the D gene lacks a confident call. The sample was a blood sample, taken at baseline and on day 111 from a kidney transplant recipient. Here the CDR3 is given as CASSRNEFTRKTYGYTF. The base sequence is TGTGCCAGCAGCCGAAACGAGTTTACCCGAAAGACCTATGGCTACACCTTC.